The 21 T cell receptor beta chains below all came from one sample that was sequenced in a study of somatic mutations in cytotoxic T cells in rheumatoid arthritis. Profiling relied on immunoSEQ multiplex PCR, and the TCRdb table lists in-frame clones only, not all of them. The sample has about 10,000 clones; about nine tenths are singletons. Material for sequencing was CD8+ T cells sorted from blood. These receptors were obtained from a woman aged 18-29 years with rheumatoid arthritis.

The chain uses TRBV7-2 and TRBJ1-1; TRBD1 matches at 7 bases. Germline lookup yields CDR1 SGHTA and CDR2 FQGNSA. J was trimmed by 8 bases and V by 5 bases; bases with no gene match: 11. The CDR3 consists of 14 residues. The CDR3 nucleotides read TGTGCCAGCAGCAGATTGGGACAGACCGCCGAAGCTTTCTTT. Encoded protein: CASSRLGQTAEAFF.

This sequence joins TRBV15 and TRBJ1-5; perhaps TRBD1 as D (5 bases). The germline V and J ends were trimmed by 0 bases and 7 bases, with 13 bases remaining between them. CDR1 LNHNV and CDR2 YYDKDF come from the germline V gene (reference sequence). The CDR3 consists of 15 residues. The CDR3 DNA is TGTGCCACCAGCAGAGACCCAGCAGGGCGACAGCCCCAGCATTTT. Protein product: CATSRDPAGRQPQHF. The variable domain in full, with the rest retrieved from reference TRBV15 and TRBJ1-5, is DAMVIQNPRYQVTQFGKPVTLSCSQTLNHNVMYWYQQKSSQAPKLLFHYYDKDFNNEADTPDNFQSRRPNTSFCFLDIRSPGLGDTAMYLCATSRDPAGRQPQHFGDGTRLSIL.

This rearrangement joins TRBV7-8 to TRBJ1-2; possibly TRBD1 for D (5 bases). Trimming stripped 5 bases from V and 5 bases from J, with 15 bases between. CDR3 length: 14 amino acids. Germline-derived CDR1 and CDR2 are SGHVS and FQNEAQ. The CDR3 reads CASSPLDGGYGYTF. For the CDR3, the DNA is TGTGCCAGCAGCCCCCTGGACGGGGGGTATGGCTACACCTTC.

The chain recombines TRBV2 with TRBJ1-5, with 8 bases identical to TRBD1. CDR3 length: 15 residues. The germline gives CDR1 SNHLY, CDR2 FYNNEI. With V trimmed by 6 bases and J by 0 bases, 4 bases remained unmatched. The CDR3 DNA is TGTGCCAGCAGGATACAGGGGGATAGCAATCAGCCCCAGCATTTT. Its protein is CASRIQGDSNQPQHF.

The V and J genes are TRBV6-4 and TRBJ2-3; weak D call: TRBD2 (6 bases). V shed 3 bases and J shed 2 bases, with 12 bases lying between them. Germline CDR1 is MRHNA and CDR2 is SNTAGT. This CDR3 comprises 15 residues. The CDR3: CASSEWGEHTDTQYF. CDR3 nucleotides: TGTGCCAGCAGTGAATGGGGGGAACACACAGATACGCAGTATTTT.

In nucleotides, the CDR3 is TGTGCCAGCAGCCCGGGACTCCAAAGGGGCGAGCAGTACTTC. Encoded protein: CASSPGLQRGEQYF. The J gene is TRBJ2-7, the V gene TRBV9; a possible D gene is TRBD2 (6 bases). This CDR3 region has 14 residues. Germline V gives CDR1 SGDLS, CDR2 YYNGEE. Between the trimmed V and J ends, which lost 4 bases and 6 bases, there was a span of 17 bases.

The gene calls are TRBV11-2 and TRBJ2-7; D is ambiguous. Germline V gene sequence: CDR1 SGHAT, CDR2 FQNNGV. The V gene lost 5 bases and the J gene lost 3 bases, with 11 bases spanning the gap. This CDR3 has 13 residues. CDR3 sequence: CASSPRAGYEQYF. The CDR3 DNA is TGTGCCAGCAGCCCCCGAGCAGGCTACGAGCAGTACTTC.

J is TRBJ2-1 and V is TRBV9, with D possibly TRBD2 on 6 matching bases. The V end lost 0 bases, the J end lost 12 bases, and 10 bases lay between the germline ends. Germline V gene data show CDR1 as SGDLS and CDR2 as YYNGEE. The CDR3 is 12 amino acids. For the CDR3, the DNA is TGTGCCAGCAGCGTAGTAGGGAGGCGGCAGTTCTTC. Protein sequence: CASSVVGRRQFF.

The chain links TRBV28 to TRBJ1-2, with a weak D call TRBD1 (6 bases). V was shortened by 5 bases and J by 1 base, with 11 bases between the two germline ends. CDR3 size: 14 residues. Germline CDR1 MDHEN, CDR2 SYDVKM. CDR3 sequence reads: CASSRQGINYGYTF. The DNA for the CDR3 is TGTGCCAGCAGTCGTCAGGGGATTAACTATGGCTACACCTTC.

This clone was detected only a few times. The chain couples TRBV27 to TRBJ2-7; no firm D call. Germline CDR1 reads MNHEY; CDR2 reads SMNVEV (reference sequence). The CDR3 has 12 residues. Deletions cut 4 bases from V and 0 bases from J, with 4 bases between. The CDR3 DNA follows: TGTGCCAGCAGTTCAGACTCCTACGAGCAGTACTTC. This gives the protein CASSSDSYEQYF.

The rearrangement joins TRBV5-8 to TRBJ1-1; 8 positions agree with TRBD1. Unmatched junction bases numbered 2, after V lost 1 base and J lost 0 bases. Germline CDR1 SGHTS, CDR2 YDEGEE. The length of the CDR3 is 15 residues. This chain's CDR3 is CASSLNRGMNTEAFF. CDR3 coding DNA: TGTGCCAGCAGCTTGAACAGGGGGATGAACACTGAAGCTTTCTTT.

The chain joins TRBV5-1 to TRBJ2-1; TRBD1 matches at 10 bases. This CDR3 is built from 15 residues. The V gene end was trimmed by 0 bases and the J gene end by 8 bases; junction bases not matched to a gene: 5. Germline-derived CDR1 and CDR2 are SGHRS and YFSETQ. CDR3 region: CASSLGTGGPDEQFF. For the CDR3, the DNA is TGCGCCAGCAGCTTGGGGACAGGGGGACCGGATGAGCAGTTCTTC.

The genes are TRBV2 and TRBJ1-2; 7 nucleotides match TRBD1. The CDR3 spans 14 residues. Germline V gives CDR1 SNHLY, CDR2 FYNNEI. J was trimmed by 3 bases and V by 4 bases; bases with no gene match: 5. CDR3 in DNA: TGTGCCAGCAGTGGTGGGACAGACTACTATGGCTACACCTTC. Encoded protein: CASSGGTDYYGYTF.

This chain connects TRBV6-5 to TRBJ2-3, with D possibly being TRBD2 (6 bases). V lost 7 bases, J lost 4 bases, and 9 bases lay in between. The CDR3 contains 12 residues. Germline V gives CDR1 MNHEY, CDR2 SVGAGI. The CDR3 sequence is CASNRESDTQYF. For the CDR3, the DNA is TGTGCCAGCAACCGGGAGTCAGATACGCAGTATTTT.

This clone showed up just once. The chain recombines TRBV7-6 with TRBJ1-1; D may be TRBD1 (5 bases). Trimming took off 5 bases at V and 1 base at J, with 14 bases between the two ends. Germline CDR1 and CDR2: SGHVS and FNYEAQ. The CDR3 sequence is 15 residues long. CDR3 in amino acids: CASSVGGAENTEAFF. CDR3 coding DNA: TGTGCCAGCAGCGTGGGAGGGGCCGAGAACACTGAAGCTTTCTTT.

The chain joins TRBV18 to TRBJ2-1; the match to TRBD2 covers 9 bases. The germline V gene has CDR1 KGHSH and CDR2 LQKENI. J was trimmed by 6 bases and V by 8 bases; bases with no gene match: 2. This CDR3 is 12 amino acids long. This CDR3 reads CASRSGSNEQFF. In DNA, the CDR3 is TGTGCCAGCCGTAGCGGGAGCAATGAGCAGTTCTTC. The whole variable domain, filled in from reference TRBV18 and TRBJ2-1, reads NAGVMQNPRHLVRRRGQEARLRCSPMKGHSHVYWYRQLPEEGLKFMVYLQKENIIDESGMPKERFSAEFPKEGPSILRIQQVVRGDSAAYFCASRSGSNEQFFGPGTRLTVL.

V and J are TRBV4-1 and TRBJ2-5, with TRBD2 identical over 8 bases. Germline V gene sequence: CDR1 MGHRA, CDR2 YSYEKL. This CDR3 has 16 amino acids. V dropped 1 base and J dropped 2; count of bases not matched to a gene: 6. The CDR3 DNA follows: TGCGCCAGCAGCCAAGTAGAAGCGGGAGATCAAGAGACCCAGTACTTC. Translating it yields CASSQVEAGDQETQYF.

The chain carries TRBV4-1 and TRBJ2-7; D gene unclear. Germline V gene sequence: CDR1 MGHRA, CDR2 YSYEKL. This CDR3 is 13 amino acids long. V lost 1 base to trimming and J lost 6 bases, with 10 bases between them. The CDR3 here is CASSQGWSTEQYF. CDR3 in DNA: TGCGCCAGCAGCCAAGGGTGGTCTACCGAGCAGTACTTC.

The chain employs TRBV5-1 and TRBJ1-4, with D perhaps TRBD1 (5 bases). V lost 3 bases and J 8 bases, leaving 11 bases between the germline ends. The CDR3 covers 13 residues. CDR1 and CDR2 from the germline V gene are SGHRS and YFSETQ. For the CDR3, the DNA is TGCGCCAGCAGCTCCCGGGGGATCGAAAAACTGTTTTTT. This gives the protein CASSSRGIEKLFF.

The chain joins TRBV10-2 to TRBJ2-7, with TRBD2 identical over 11 bases. This CDR3 contains 14 residues. Germline values: CDR1 WSHSY, CDR2 SAAADI. The V and J ends lost 6 bases and 2 bases, in that order; junction bases with no gene match: 3. The CDR3 region is CASSRSGGAYEQYF. CDR3 DNA: TGCGCCAGCAGCCGTAGCGGGGGGGCCTACGAGCAGTACTTC.

V and J are TRBV28 and TRBJ1-6, with unresolved D. The V gene lost 2 bases and the J gene lost 0 bases, with 14 bases spanning the gap. Germline V gene sequence: CDR1 MDHEN, CDR2 SYDVKM. The CDR3 totals 18 residues. The CDR3 reads CASSLIPTGSSYNSPLHF. The CDR3 DNA reads TGTGCCAGCAGTTTAATCCCGACTGGGAGCTCCTATAATTCACCCCTCCACTTT.